This TCR beta chain is drawn from a study of blood T cell repertoires in COVID-19. Study background: The origin of the acute and convalescent COVID-19 samples was the United States, Italy and Spain. PBMCs, B-cell-depleted T cells, or T cells were the source of the cDNA or gDNA that made up the material.

The CDR3 loop spans 21 amino acids. With 0 bases clipped from V and 0 bases from J, the junction kept 17 bases outside the gene matches. Germline V gene data show CDR1 as MGHRA and CDR2 as YSYEKL. Per the original methods: Cell counts per sample came from amplifying reference gene primers. Generated by immunoSEQ multiplex PCR, the TCRdb table keeps only in-frame clones and is missing some. V and J calls and clone size follow that table, whereas D and trimming were derived from the DNA. This table holds fewer than 250,000 clones, about 85% found once. This rearrangement joins TRBV4-1 to TRBJ2-3; 8 bases agree with TRBD2. Input material: peripheral blood. The source is a man aged 25 to 40 with acute or convalescent COVID-19. The CDR3: CASSQDYLGGSGSYSTDTQYF. DNA of the CDR3: TGCGCCAGCAGCCAAGATTATCTTGGTGGAAGCGGGAGCTATAGCACAGATACGCAGTATTTT.